Shown below are 8 T cell receptor beta chains from a single sample sequenced in a study of blood T cell repertoires in COVID-19. Sequencing used immunoSEQ multiplex PCR; TCRdb keeps in-frame clones, though not all of them. The repertoire holds about 170,000 clones, approximately 74% seen once, with 2.5% to 3% in the top ten. The sample was peripheral blood. These receptors came from a woman of 80 years or more with acute or convalescent COVID-19.

The chain couples TRBV28 to TRBJ1-3; a weak D match, TRBD1 (5 bases). V was clipped by 7 bases and J by 4 bases, with 8 bases between them. Germline V gives CDR1 MDHEN, CDR2 SYDVKM. The CDR3 spans 12 residues. As DNA, the CDR3 is TGTGCCAGCAACAACAGGGGAAACACCATATATTTT. Protein sequence: CASNNRGNTIYF.

The genes are TRBV19 and TRBJ2-5; TRBD1 is a possible D gene (6 bases). Germline CDR1 is LNHDA and CDR2 is SQIVND (reference sequence). V was trimmed by 3 bases and J by 4 bases, leaving 12 bases between them. The CDR3 consists of 14 residues. CDR3 amino acids: CASSIGYRAETQYF. CDR3 bases: TGTGCCAGTAGTATCGGGTACAGGGCAGAGACCCAGTACTTC.

J is TRBJ1-1 and V is TRBV5-1, with 7 bases matching TRBD1. This CDR3 has 14 residues. V shed 0 bases and J 7 bases; nucleotides not matched to a gene: 6. Germline V lookup: CDR1 SGHRS, CDR2 YFSETQ. As DNA, the CDR3 is TGCGCCAGCAGCTTGGCGGGCCAGGGGGTTGAAGCTTTCTTT. Encoded protein: CASSLAGQGVEAFF. The full variable domain, its missing parts supplied by reference TRBV5-1 and TRBJ1-1, is KAGVTQTPRYLIKTRGQQVTLSCSPISGHRSVSWYQQTPGQGLQFLFEYFSETQRNKGNFPGRFSGRQFSNSRSEMNVSTLELGDSALYLCASSLAGQGVEAFFGQGTRLTVV.

The chain links TRBV5-6 to TRBJ1-2, with TRBD1 matching 10 bases. V lost 4 bases and J lost 5; bases outside the gene matches: 5. Looked up from germline, CDR1 is SGHDT and CDR2 is YYEEEE. The CDR3 consists of 14 residues. CDR3 nucleotides: TGTGCCAGCAGCCCTAGGGACAGGGGATATGGCTACACCTTC. Translation gives CASSPRDRGYGYTF.

J is TRBJ2-7 and V is TRBV30, with 9 bases identical to TRBD1. Germline V CDR1 and CDR2: GTSNPN, SVGIG (reference sequence). V lost 2 bases and J lost 5; bases outside the gene matches: 13. CDR3 size: 16 residues. Written as DNA, the CDR3 is TGTGCCTGGAGTTTAATTCAATACAGGGGGCAGGACGAGCAGTACTTC. This encodes CAWSLIQYRGQDEQYF.

The chain links TRBV2 to TRBJ1-4, with a tentative D call TRBD1 (6 bases). V dropped 11 bases and J dropped 5 bases, with 15 bases sitting between them. Germline V CDR1 and CDR2: SNHLY, FYNNEI. There are 13 residues in the CDR3. This CDR3 reads CAGRGSLNEKLFF. The CDR3 nucleotides read TGTGCCGGGAGGGGGTCCCTCAATGAAAAACTGTTTTTT. The full variable domain, rest sourced from reference TRBV2 and TRBJ1-4, is EPEVTQTPSHQVTQMGQEVILRCVPISNHLYFYWYRQILGQKVEFLVSFYNNEISEKSEIFDDQFSVERPDGSNFTLKIRSTKLEDSAMYFCAGRGSLNEKLFFGSGTQLSVL.

This clone was found a few times. This chain joins TRBV24-1 and TRBJ2-2; 7 nucleotides line up with TRBD1. Per germline, CDR1 KGHDR and CDR2 SFDVKD. The CDR3 extends over 12 amino acids. Losses at the gene ends were 9 bases for V and 6 bases for J; bases not matched to a gene: 3. In nucleotides, the CDR3 is TGTGCCACCGAACAGGGGTCCGGGGAGCTGTTTTTT. As protein: CATEQGSGELFF.

This chain joins TRBV29-1 and TRBJ2-6; D not certain. Germline CDR1 SQVTM, CDR2 ANQGSEA. This CDR3 contains 13 residues. V was shortened by 5 bases and J by 0 bases, with 5 bases between the two germline ends. CDR3 nucleotides: TGCAGCGTTCGGTTCTCTGGGGCCAACGTCCTGACTTTC. Protein: CSVRFSGANVLTF.